The present entry profiles one T cell receptor (beta chain) with its context. Its antigen remains undetermined. Within one base of it there is no much larger clone, and no base qualities were kept. This sample was taken from a study of blood T cell repertoires in COVID-19 (dated by TCRdb to about 2020). At the level of the whole study: Collaborator samples came from the United States, Italy and Spain and covered acute and convalescent phases of COVID-19. The prospective study material was composed of cDNA or gDNA derived from T cells, B-cell-depleted T cells, or PBMCs. Deeply sampled blood TCRbeta repertoires from subjects exposed to, actively infected with, or recovered from COVID-19 were included in the dataset. The repertoires were made available in a free public database intended to serve as a resource for research on the immune response to SARS-CoV-2. Samples were obtained from the ongoing ImmuneRACE study (first 160 participants) and from some 1,200 subjects provided by 6 global collaborators. Sample metadata almost always included a de-identified subject ID, COVID-19 status, age in years and sex. Where HLA class I and class II types were available, the types were taken from metadata supplied by the sample provider, not from assay-based typing. General conclusions and limits of the study: Clinical and demographic metadata were provided uncurated, with the amount varying by source and participant.

At the junction V is shortened by 5 bases and J by 2 bases, with 15 bases in between. The CDR3 starts with the cysteine, ends with the phenylalanine, and has 15 residues. Here the CDR3 DNA is all that survives: 45 bases in frame from base 1. Sequences MDHEN (CDR1) and SYDVKM (CDR2) are obtained from the germline V gene. TCRbeta CDR3 regions were amplified from genomic DNA by means of the immunoSEQ Assay, a bias-controlled multiplex PCR. The source study handled its data this way. Within the assay, amplification of reference gene primers was used to estimate how many nucleated cells each sample contained. Sequence reads were collapsed and filtered to measure the absolute abundance of every unique TCRbeta CDR3 rearrangement. Productive Simpson clonality was computed per sample as the square root of Simpson's diversity index over productive rearrangements. The immuneACCESS repertoire file appears here via TCRdb, limited to in-frame rearrangements. These files lack a portion of the clones; in checked studies, under half of the deficit traces to unresolved V genes, and the cause of the others is not known. The V and J calls and clone size were taken over from that table, and D and trimming were inferred from the DNA. The sample includes 280,000 or so clones, with about 85% observed a single time. The top ten constitute 2.5% to 3% of the sample.

In the prospective study, participants were 18 to 89 years old, resided in approximately 25 geographic areas of the United States, and were enrolled through a virtual design. To assign participants to cohorts, the prospective study relied on clinical history that participants themselves reported in a screening survey and a study questionnaire. Recovered participants in ImmuneRACE Cohort 3 were defined by two consecutive negative NP/OP PCR tests, clearance by a healthcare professional, or resolution of symptoms. Each participant in the prospective study had whole blood, serum and a nasopharyngeal or oropharyngeal swab collected by mobile phlebotomists. Participants in the prospective study had the option to provide additional blood draws and questionnaires over a roughly two-month period. Before DNA extraction, prospective study blood samples were shipped either frozen or at room temperature.

This receptor was obtained from a woman between 45 and 60 years old who had recovered from COVID-19. This chain is built from TRBV28 and TRBJ1-2; the D gene is unclear. Sequenced: PBMCs or T cells enriched from blood (not recorded which). The CDR3 sequence is CASSGEGGPNYGYTF. Here is the DNA: TGTGCCAGCAGTGGTGAGGGAGGGCCCAACTATGGCTACACCTTC.